This entry lists 19 T cell receptor beta chains sequenced from one sample in a study of cytomegalovirus exposure and HLA in healthy donors. Use of 60 Vbeta and 13 Jbeta primers characterized the PCR. The protocol was immunoSEQ multiplex PCR, while the TCRdb copy is restricted to in-frame clones and leaves out a portion. The table records around 190,000 clones, 80% to 85% of them present only once. The sequencing sample was made of PBMCs. The receptors stem from a woman in her thirties or forties in good health and CMV-seronegative.

The V call is TRBV25-1, the J call TRBJ1-6; 10 bases align to TRBD1. The CDR3 has 16 residues. Looked up from germline, CDR1 is MGHDK and CDR2 is SYGVNS. Trimming removed 1 base from V and 6 bases from J; junction bases left unmatched: 3. The CDR3 is CASSESGQGSNSPLHF. The CDR3 bases are TGTGCCAGCAGTGAATCGGGACAGGGGAGTAATTCACCCCTCCACTTT.

This clone was recorded only once. The chain carries TRBV5-1 and TRBJ1-1, with a weak D call TRBD1 (5 bases). This CDR3 has 14 amino acids. V shed 1 base and J shed 3 bases, with 10 bases lying between them. Germline loops: CDR1 SGHRS, CDR2 YFSETQ. The CDR3 DNA is TGCGCCAGCAGCTTGACAGGTTTGGACACTGAAGCTTTCTTT. Protein: CASSLTGLDTEAFF.

The chain employs TRBV4-1 and TRBJ1-2; no definite D call. The length of the CDR3 is 17 residues. Germline V gene data show CDR1 as MGHRA and CDR2 as YSYEKL. Trimming stripped 3 bases from V and 6 bases from J, with 23 bases between. CDR3 bases: TGCGCCAGCAGCCAGTACGCCGGAGGTTCAAATTTGGATGGCTACACCTTC. This encodes CASSQYAGGSNLDGYTF.

The chain uses TRBV6-5 and TRBJ1-4; D perhaps matches TRBD1 (6 bases). CDR3 length: 14 amino acids. Trimming stripped 6 bases from V and 8 bases from J, with 16 bases between. CDR1 and CDR2 from the germline V gene are MNHEY and SVGAGI. In nucleotides, the CDR3 is TGTGCCAGCAGCCCTGGACAGTTTCGAGAAAAACTGTTTTTT. This codes for CASSPGQFREKLFF.

The chain recombines TRBV15 with TRBJ2-1; 8 positions agree with TRBD1. This CDR3 has 17 amino acids. From germline, CDR1 is LNHNV and CDR2 YYDKDF (reference sequence). V shed 1 base and J 3 bases; nucleotides not matched to a gene: 8. CDR3 protein: CATSRGGAGGGYNEQFF. The CDR3 region has the DNA TGTGCCACCAGCAGAGGGGGGGCAGGGGGCGGCTACAATGAGCAGTTCTTC.

The chain recombines TRBV6-6 with TRBJ2-5, with no clear D. The V gene lost 3 bases and the J gene lost 5 bases, with 7 bases spanning the gap. Germline V lookup: CDR1 MNHNY, CDR2 SVGAGI (reference sequence). The CDR3 totals 12 residues. CDR3 amino acids: CASSYPRETQYF. CDR3 in DNA: TGTGCCAGCAGTTATCCCAGGGAGACCCAGTACTTC.

As DNA, the CDR3 is TGTGCCAGCAGTACCAGACAGGGGGCGCGATCAGATACGCAGTATTTT. Protein sequence: CASSTRQGARSDTQYF. The chain has TRBV11-3 and TRBJ2-3; 10 bases agree with TRBD1. Germline V gives CDR1 SGHNT, CDR2 YENEEA. CDR3 length: 16 amino acids. The V and J ends lost 6 bases and 4 bases, in that order; junction bases with no gene match: 10.

The chain recombines TRBV11-2 with TRBJ2-1; 11 nucleotides align to TRBD2. Germline CDR1 SGHAT, CDR2 FQNNGV. The CDR3 totals 16 residues. V dropped 5 bases and J dropped 4; count of bases not matched to a gene: 7. The CDR3 is CASSVRLAGIYNEQFF. DNA for the CDR3: TGTGCCAGCAGCGTCCGACTAGCGGGAATATACAATGAGCAGTTCTTC.

The J gene is TRBJ2-2, the V gene TRBV7-3, with 9 positions matching TRBD2. J lost 2 bases, V lost 5 bases, and 3 bases had no gene match. This CDR3 has 15 residues. Germline assignment: CDR1 SGHTA and CDR2 FQGTGA. As DNA, the CDR3 is TGTGCCAGCAGCCTTAGCGGGGGTAACACCGGGGAGCTGTTTTTT. This gives the protein CASSLSGGNTGELFF.

The CDR3 region has the DNA TGTGCCAGCAGCCTACGGGGACTAGCGCTGACTTTAACGTACAATGAGCAGTTCTTC. Translation: CASSLRGLALTLTYNEQFF. V gene TRBV7-2 combines with J gene TRBJ2-1, with 10 bases fitting TRBD2. V dropped 5 bases and J dropped 4; count of bases not matched to a gene: 17. This CDR3 comprises 19 residues. Germline CDR1 and CDR2: SGHTA and FQGNSA.

V is TRBV6-5 and J is TRBJ1-2; perhaps TRBD1 as D (6 bases). V dropped 7 bases and J dropped 4 bases, with 16 bases sitting between them. The CDR3 is 14 amino acids. Germline-derived CDR1 and CDR2 are MNHEY and SVGAGI. CDR3 nucleotides: TGTGCCAGCAATAGGGCAGGGGATTTCTATGGCTACACCTTC. Encoded protein: CASNRAGDFYGYTF.

Only one count was recorded for this clone. This rearrangement joins TRBV29-1 to TRBJ1-1; D unclear. The V end was cut by 5 bases, the J end by 5 bases, with 18 bases between. CDR3 length: 14 amino acids. Germline CDR1 SQVTM, CDR2 ANQGSEA. CDR3 nucleotide sequence: TGCAGCGTTACGTTGAAGCCGGGTAGAACTGAAGCTTTCTTT. Translating gives CSVTLKPGRTEAFF.

This rearrangement joins TRBV19 to TRBJ1-5; D not resolved. The V end was cut by 3 bases, the J end by 2 bases, with 17 bases between. CDR3 length: 17 amino acids. The V gene's germline CDR1 is LNHDA and CDR2 SQIVND (reference sequence). CDR3 residues: CASSIPARKVGNQPQHF. The CDR3 DNA sequence: TGTGCCAGTAGTATCCCAGCGCGTAAGGTAGGCAATCAGCCCCAGCATTTT.

The chain employs TRBV6-6 and TRBJ1-5, with D possibly being TRBD1 (5 bases). CDR3 length equals 16 residues. With 3 bases removed from V and 2 bases from J, the gap between germline ends came to 14 bases. Per the germline V gene, CDR1 is MNHNY and CDR2 is SVGAGI (reference sequence). The CDR3 loop is CASSYWAGFGNQPQHF. CDR3 DNA sequence: TGTGCCAGCAGTTATTGGGCAGGGTTCGGCAATCAGCCCCAGCATTTT.

The chain combines TRBV5-6 with TRBJ2-1, with D perhaps TRBD1 (6 bases). The CDR3 has 14 residues. V gave up 4 bases and J gave up 9 bases, with 17 bases separating them. From germline, CDR1 is SGHDT and CDR2 YYEEEE. The DNA of the CDR3 is TGTGCCAGCAGCCCGGAAGGGGGTTTGCGTGAGCAGTTCTTC. Its translation: CASSPEGGLREQFF.

This chain connects TRBV4-3 to TRBJ1-1; D unclear. V was trimmed by 4 bases and J by 1 base, leaving 10 bases between them. The CDR3 consists of 14 residues. Germline V gene lookup returns CDR1 LGHNA and CDR2 YSLEER. The CDR3 here is CASSPREGNTEAFF. In DNA, the CDR3 is TGCGCCAGCAGCCCCAGAGAGGGGAACACTGAAGCTTTCTTT.

This chain joins TRBV2 and TRBJ2-1; TRBD2 matches 10 bases. The V gene end was trimmed by 5 bases and the J gene end by 2 bases; junction bases not matched to a gene: 9. Germline V CDR1 and CDR2: SNHLY, FYNNEI. The CDR3 has 17 residues. As DNA, the CDR3 is TGTGCCAGCAGTCTCAATCTAGCGGGAGCCGCCTACAATGAGCAGTTCTTC. Encoded protein: CASSLNLAGAAYNEQFF.

The gene calls are TRBV5-1 and TRBJ1-1; D uncertain. Germline values: CDR1 SGHRS, CDR2 YFSETQ. Between the trimmed V and J ends, which lost 0 bases and 1 base, there was a span of 7 bases. The CDR3 is 14 amino acids. As DNA, the CDR3 is TGCGCCAGCAGCTTGGATACGGGGAACACTGAAGCTTTCTTT. Translating it yields CASSLDTGNTEAFF.

On this clone itself: In the same sample, other DNA sequences code for this CDR3. The chain is built from TRBV6-5 and TRBJ1-2; 9 nucleotides agree with TRBD1. The V gene end was trimmed by 6 bases and the J gene end by 8 bases; junction bases not matched to a gene: 7. Germline V lookup: CDR1 MNHEY, CDR2 SVGAGI. This CDR3 is 13 amino acids long. CDR3 loop: CASSPQGADGYTF. CDR3 in DNA: TGTGCCAGCAGCCCACAGGGGGCGGACGGCTACACCTTC.